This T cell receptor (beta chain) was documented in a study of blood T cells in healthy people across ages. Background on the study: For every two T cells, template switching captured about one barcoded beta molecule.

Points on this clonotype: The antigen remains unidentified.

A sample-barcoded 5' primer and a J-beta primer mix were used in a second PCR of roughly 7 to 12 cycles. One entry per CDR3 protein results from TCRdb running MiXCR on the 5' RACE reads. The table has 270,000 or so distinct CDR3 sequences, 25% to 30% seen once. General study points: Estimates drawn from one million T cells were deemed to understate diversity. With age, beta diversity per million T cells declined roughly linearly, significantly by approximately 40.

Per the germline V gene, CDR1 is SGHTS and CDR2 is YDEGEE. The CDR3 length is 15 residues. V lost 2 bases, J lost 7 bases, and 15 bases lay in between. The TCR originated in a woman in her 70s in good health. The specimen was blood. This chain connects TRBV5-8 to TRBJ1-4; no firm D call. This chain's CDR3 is CASSFPTKVLEKLFF. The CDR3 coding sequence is TGTGCCAGCAGCTTTCCGACGAAGGTTCTTGAAAAACTGTTTTTT.